The 25 T cell receptor beta chains in this list originate from one sample, sequenced in a study of blood T cells in healthy people across ages. Using a J-beta primer mix together with a sample-barcoded 5' primer, a second PCR was run for roughly 7 to 12 cycles. TCRdb recomputed calls from the 5' RACE reads with MiXCR, one row per CDR3 protein. Of over 600,000 distinct CDR3 sequences listed, around 50% are singletons. The sequenced material came from blood. The receptors originated from a middle-aged man in good health.

This clonotype turned up a few times. The gene calls are TRBV20-1 and TRBJ1-5; a possible D gene is TRBD1 (5 bases). Germline V gene sequence: CDR1 DFQATT, CDR2 SNEGSKA (reference sequence). The ends were cut back, 1 base at V and 1 base at J, with 11 bases in the middle. This CDR3 is 15 amino acids long. The CDR3 DNA reads as TGCAGTGCTAGAGCCCCAGGGATAAGCAATCAGCCCCAGCATTTT. This sequence encodes CSARAPGISNQPQHF.

The chain uses TRBV5-6 and TRBJ1-1, with 11 bases lining up with TRBD1. Germline V gives CDR1 SGHDT, CDR2 YYEEEE. J lost 2 bases, V lost 5 bases, and 11 bases had no gene match. The CDR3 is 17 residues long. The CDR3 loop reads CASRGQGGAFINTEAFF. CDR3 DNA: TGTGCCAGCAGGGGACAGGGGGGCGCGTTTATCAACACTGAAGCTTTCTTT.

This chain uses TRBV20-1 with TRBJ2-4, with D possibly matching TRBD2 (6 bases). The last part of the DNA fits TRBJ2-7 better; the J call may be wrong. CDR1 is DFQATT and CDR2 is SNEGSKA in the germline V gene (reference sequence). The CDR3 length is 16 residues. For the CDR3, the DNA is TGCAGTGCTAGTACTAGCCGGCTGGGGAGATACTACGAGCAGTACTTC. This sequence encodes CSASTSRLGRYYEQYF.

The chain joins TRBV6-1 to TRBJ1-1, with a tentative D call TRBD1 (6 bases). The V gene lost 10 bases and the J gene lost 7 bases, with 22 bases spanning the gap. The germline gives CDR1 MNHNS, CDR2 SASEGT. This CDR3 comprises 14 residues. The CDR3 protein is CATQGTLGSGEAFF. CDR3 bases: TGTGCCACCCAGGGGACCCTAGGGAGTGGTGAAGCTTTCTTT.

This clonotype was recorded a few times. CDR3 in amino acids: CASARAVGAESEQYF. CDR3 DNA sequence: TGCGCCAGCGCCCGCGCGGTAGGGGCTGAATCCGAGCAGTACTTC. The J gene is TRBJ2-7, the V gene TRBV4-1; D perhaps matches TRBD1 (5 bases). CDR1 is MGHRA, CDR2 YSYEKL, per germline. The CDR3 contains 15 residues. The V and J ends lost 8 bases and 6 bases respectively, with 23 bases between them.

CDR3 DNA: TGCAGCGTTGAAATTGACAGCCTCACAGATACGCAGTATTTT. Its translation: CSVEIDSLTDTQYF. The chain joins TRBV29-1 to TRBJ2-3; maybe TRBD1 (5 bases). Germline V gene data show CDR1 as SQVTM and CDR2 as ANQGSEA. Trimming shortened V by 2 bases and J by 2 bases, and 11 bases separated the two germline ends. The CDR3 contains 14 residues.

The chain carries TRBV20-1 and TRBJ2-1; D tentatively reads TRBD1 or TRBD2 (5 bases each). Trimming left V 5 bases short and J 4 bases short, with 15 bases between. CDR1 and CDR2 (germline): DFQATT, SNEGSKA (reference sequence). The CDR3 runs 14 residues. The CDR3 nucleotides are TGCAGTGCTCCCCCCGCAGGGACGTACAATGAGCAGTTCTTC. It translates to CSAPPAGTYNEQFF.

This chain joins TRBV20-1 and TRBJ1-2; possibly TRBD1 for D (6 bases). This CDR3 has 13 amino acids. V was clipped by 5 bases and J by 4 bases, with 14 bases between them. Germline V gives CDR1 DFQATT, CDR2 SNEGSKA (reference sequence). CDR3 nucleotides: TGCAGTGCTCCCGCAGGGGCAGCCTATGGCTACACCTTC. It is translated as CSAPAGAAYGYTF.

The genes are TRBV4-1 and TRBJ2-7; weak D call: TRBD1 (5 bases). V shed 6 bases and J shed 3 bases, with 12 bases lying between them. The CDR3 loop spans 13 amino acids. CDR1 MGHRA and CDR2 YSYEKL come from the germline V gene. The CDR3, as DNA: TGCGCCAGCAGTCCAGGGCTTCTCTACGAGCAGTACTTC. As protein: CASSPGLLYEQYF.

This clonotype was counted between two and nine times. The chain uses TRBV25-1 and TRBJ2-4; D is possibly TRBD2 (7 bases). In germline, CDR1 is MGHDK, CDR2 SYGVNS. The CDR3 covers 15 residues. Trimming took 3 bases from V and 7 from J, leaving 16 bases between them. The CDR3 spells CASSDPGLGGNIQYF. Here the CDR3 DNA reads TGTGCCAGCAGTGACCCCGGACTAGGGGGGAACATTCAGTACTTC.

The genes are TRBV5-6 and TRBJ2-3, with 10 positions matching TRBD1. V lost 4 bases and J lost 3; bases outside the gene matches: 11. Germline V CDR1 and CDR2: SGHDT, YYEEEE. The CDR3 loop spans 17 amino acids. CDR3 DNA sequence: TGTGCCAGCAGCCTGAGCCAGGGACAGGGGACTACAGATACGCAGTATTTT. It specifies CASSLSQGQGTTDTQYF.

A word on this clonotype: The junction departs from germline at one end; a sequencing error may be responsible. The V and J genes are TRBV7-9 and TRBJ1-4; 7 positions agree with TRBD1. This CDR3 has 13 residues. The V gene's germline CDR1 is SEHNR and CDR2 FQNEAQ (reference sequence). This CDR3 is CVSSPTGNEKLFF. CDR3 sequence (DNA): TGTGTCAGCAGTCCGACAGGGAACGAAAAACTGTTTTTT.

On this clonotype itself: Sequence at one end of the junction differs from germline and may be a read error. This chain links TRBV7-9 with TRBJ2-7, with a weak D call TRBD2 (6 bases). This CDR3 spans 12 amino acids. CDR1 SEHNR and CDR2 FQNEAQ come from the germline V gene (reference sequence). The CDR3 spells CSSSQRRGRQYF. CDR3 DNA: TGTTCCAGCAGCCAAAGGAGGGGTAGGCAGTACTTC.

The chain couples TRBV28 to TRBJ2-5; TRBD1 aligns across 7 bases. V shed 9 bases, J shed 5 bases, and the junction held 12 bases outside the gene matches. This CDR3 comprises 14 residues. Germline V gene sequence: CDR1 MDHEN, CDR2 SYDVKM. This CDR3 reads CASWDRGGLETQYF. CDR3 bases: TGTGCCAGTTGGGACAGAGGAGGTTTGGAGACCCAGTACTTC. The full variable domain, rest sourced from reference TRBV28 and TRBJ2-5, is DVKVTQSSRYLVKRTGEKVFLECVQDMDHENMFWYRQDPGLGLRLIYFSYDVKMKEKGDIPEGYSVSREKKERFSLILESASTNQTSMYLCASWDRGGLETQYFGPGTRLLVL.

To note about this clonotype: A much larger clone differs from this one at a single base, so this may be a read error. The V gene is TRBV28, the J gene TRBJ2-3; 8 bases line up with TRBD1. The CDR3 runs 17 residues. The germline CDR1 and CDR2 sequences are MDHEN and SYDVKM. Trimming at V came to 4 bases and at J to 2 bases, leaving 11 bases not matched to a gene. The CDR3 region has the DNA TGTGCCAGCAGTTCCCCAGGGGTCAGGGGGCTCACAGATACGCAGTATTTT. It yields the protein CASSSPGVRGLTDTQYF.

The chain employs TRBV15 and TRBJ2-1; TRBD2 aligns across 14 bases. The J call may be mistaken, given a closer DNA end match to TRBJ2-7. Germline lookup yields CDR1 LNHNV and CDR2 YYDKDF (reference sequence). CDR3 length: 16 amino acids. The CDR3 is CATSRERTSGRNEQYF. For the CDR3, the DNA is TGTGCCACCAGCAGAGAGCGGACTAGCGGGAGGAATGAGCAGTACTTC.

The J gene is TRBJ2-1, the V gene TRBV25-1; TRBD2 matches 7 bases. In germline, CDR1 is MGHDK, CDR2 SYGVNS. The CDR3 spans 16 residues. V dropped 7 bases and J dropped 2; count of bases not matched to a gene: 11. This CDR3 reads CASTLGSGVTYNEQFF. The CDR3 DNA reads as TGTGCCAGCACTCTGGGAAGCGGGGTAACCTACAATGAGCAGTTCTTC.

Comment on this clonotype: At one boundary the junction diverges from the germline segment, which might be a read error. The gene calls are TRBV7-9 and TRBJ2-7; 9 positions match TRBD1. The better agreement between TRBJ2-5 and the DNA end casts doubt on the J call. Germline V gene lookup returns CDR1 SEHNR and CDR2 FQNEAQ (reference sequence). This CDR3 contains 14 residues. The CDR3 sequence is CVSSWDRVGETQYF. The CDR3 DNA reads TGTGTCAGCAGCTGGGACAGGGTTGGGGAGACCCAGTACTTC.

The rearrangement joins TRBV5-1 to TRBJ1-4; TRBD1 is a possible D gene (6 bases). The V end lost 0 bases, the J end lost 4 bases, and 13 bases lay between the germline ends. Germline V gene sequence: CDR1 SGHRS, CDR2 YFSETQ. The CDR3 runs to 16 residues. The CDR3 is CASSLDVGADNEKLFF. DNA of the CDR3: TGCGCCAGCAGCTTGGATGTGGGGGCCGATAATGAAAAACTGTTTTTT. Based on the CDR3 plus reference TRBV5-1 and TRBJ1-4, the full variable domain is KAGVTQTPRYLIKTRGQQVTLSCSPISGHRSVSWYQQTPGQGLQFLFEYFSETQRNKGNFPGRFSGRQFSNSRSEMNVSTLELGDSALYLCASSLDVGADNEKLFFGSGTQLSVL.

The chain carries TRBV7-6 and TRBJ2-1; 7 bases are shared with TRBD1. CDR1 SGHVS and CDR2 FNYEAQ come from the germline V gene. Losses at the gene ends were 3 bases for V and 2 bases for J; bases not matched to a gene: 7. The CDR3 is made up of 16 amino acids. CDR3 protein: CASSFRQGLTYNEQFF. CDR3 coding DNA: TGTGCCAGCAGCTTCCGACAGGGCCTAACCTACAATGAGCAGTTCTTC.

CDR3 sequence (DNA): TGTGCCAGCAGTTATTTCAACAGGGAGGGCTACACCTTC. This gives the protein CASSYFNREGYTF. The gene calls are TRBV6-1 and TRBJ1-2, with a possible D match to TRBD1 (6 bases). Between the trimmed V and J ends, which lost 5 bases and 8 bases, there was a span of 15 bases. The length of the CDR3 is 13 residues. In germline, CDR1 is MNHNS, CDR2 SASEGT.

This chain links TRBV20-1 with TRBJ2-5; 9 positions agree with TRBD1. V gave up 2 bases and J gave up 5 bases; unmatched junction bases: 12. Germline loops: CDR1 DFQATT, CDR2 SNEGSKA (reference sequence). This CDR3 contains 16 residues. For the CDR3, the DNA is TGCAGTGCTAGACTCGGGACAGGGAAGGTACAGGAGACCCAGTACTTC. As protein: CSARLGTGKVQETQYF.

The chain joins TRBV15 to TRBJ1-5; D is perhaps TRBD1 (5 bases). The CDR3 length is 18 residues. Trimming removed 1 base at V and 2 bases at J, with 18 bases between. Germline CDR1 LNHNV, CDR2 YYDKDF (reference sequence). The CDR3, as DNA: TGTGCCACCAGCAGAGCCGGGGGGGGGACGGTTGGCAATCAGCCCCAGCATTTT. It specifies CATSRAGGGTVGNQPQHF.

This clonotype was seen a few times. This chain connects TRBV2 to TRBJ2-1; 8 nucleotides align to TRBD2. V dropped 8 bases and J dropped 6; count of bases not matched to a gene: 15. CDR1 is SNHLY and CDR2 is FYNNEI in the germline V gene. This CDR3 comprises 16 residues. For the CDR3, the DNA is TGTGCCAGCGGACCCCCGGGGACTAGTTCGGCCAATGAGCAGTTCTTC. This gives the protein CASGPPGTSSANEQFF.

This clonotype was recorded at least ten times. V and J are TRBV7-9 and TRBJ2-7, with TRBD1 matching over 10 bases. Germline values: CDR1 SEHNR, CDR2 FQNEAQ (reference sequence). The CDR3 runs 14 residues. V trimming: 4 bases; J trimming: 3 bases; junction bases outside the gene matches: 3. The CDR3 loop is CASSSRTGGYEQYF. The DNA of the CDR3 is TGTGCCAGCAGCTCCCGGACAGGGGGCTACGAGCAGTACTTC.